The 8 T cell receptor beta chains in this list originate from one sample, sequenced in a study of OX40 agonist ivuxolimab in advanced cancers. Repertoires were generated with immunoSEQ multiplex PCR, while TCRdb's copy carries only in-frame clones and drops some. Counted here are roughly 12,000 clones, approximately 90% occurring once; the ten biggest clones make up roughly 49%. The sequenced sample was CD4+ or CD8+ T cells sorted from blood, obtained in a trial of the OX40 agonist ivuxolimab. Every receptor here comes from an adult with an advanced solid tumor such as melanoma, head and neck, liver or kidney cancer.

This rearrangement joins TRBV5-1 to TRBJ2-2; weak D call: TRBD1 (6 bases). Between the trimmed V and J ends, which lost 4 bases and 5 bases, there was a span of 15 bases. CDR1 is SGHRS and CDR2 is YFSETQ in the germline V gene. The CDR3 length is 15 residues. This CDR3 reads CASSMDGGRTGELFF. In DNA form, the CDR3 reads TGCGCCAGCAGCATGGATGGGGGCAGAACCGGGGAGCTGTTTTTT.

The CDR3 coding sequence is TGTGCCAGCAGCTCCCCTGCCAAGAGCTCCTACGAGCAGTACTTC. Translated: CASSSPAKSSYEQYF. V is TRBV7-8 and J is TRBJ2-7, with D hard to call. V shed 4 bases and J shed 0 bases, with 13 bases lying between them. CDR1 and CDR2 from the germline V gene are SGHVS and FQNEAQ. This CDR3 comprises 15 residues.

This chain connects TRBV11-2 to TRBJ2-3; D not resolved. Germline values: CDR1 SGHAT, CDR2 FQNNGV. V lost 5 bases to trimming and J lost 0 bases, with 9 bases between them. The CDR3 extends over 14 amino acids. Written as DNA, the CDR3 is TGTGCCAGCAGCCCCGTAGATAGCACAGATACGCAGTATTTT. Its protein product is CASSPVDSTDTQYF.

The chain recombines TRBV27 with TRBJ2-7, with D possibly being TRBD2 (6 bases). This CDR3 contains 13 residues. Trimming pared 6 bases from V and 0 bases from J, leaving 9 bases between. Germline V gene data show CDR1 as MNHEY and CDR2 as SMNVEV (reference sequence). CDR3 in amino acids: CASRGRDSYEQYF. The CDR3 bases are TGTGCCAGCAGAGGGCGGGACTCCTACGAGCAGTACTTC.

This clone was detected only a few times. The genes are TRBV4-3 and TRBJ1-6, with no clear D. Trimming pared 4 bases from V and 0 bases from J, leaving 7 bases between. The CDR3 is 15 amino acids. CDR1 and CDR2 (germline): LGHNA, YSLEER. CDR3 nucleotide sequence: TGCGCCAGCAGCCGTCTAAGCTCCTATAATTCACCCCTCCACTTT. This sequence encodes CASSRLSSYNSPLHF.

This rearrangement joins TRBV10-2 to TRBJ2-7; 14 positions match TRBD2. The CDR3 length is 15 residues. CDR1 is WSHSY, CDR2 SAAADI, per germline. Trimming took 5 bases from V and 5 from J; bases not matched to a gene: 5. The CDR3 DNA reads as TGCGCCAGCAGTTCGGGACTAGCGGGAGTTGACGAGCAGTACTTC. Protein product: CASSSGLAGVDEQYF.

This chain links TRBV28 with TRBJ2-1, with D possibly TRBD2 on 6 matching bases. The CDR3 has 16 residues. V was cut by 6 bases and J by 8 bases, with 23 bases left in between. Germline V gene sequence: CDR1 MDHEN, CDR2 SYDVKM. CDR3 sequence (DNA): TGTGCCAGCAGGGAAATTTTTAGTCTAGCGATCTATGAGCAGTTCTTC. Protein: CASREIFSLAIYEQFF. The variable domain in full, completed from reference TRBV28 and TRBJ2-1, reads DVKVTQSSRYLVKRTGEKVFLECVQDMDHENMFWYRQDPGLGLRLIYFSYDVKMKEKGDIPEGYSVSREKKERFSLILESASTNQTSMYLCASREIFSLAIYEQFFGPGTRLTVL.

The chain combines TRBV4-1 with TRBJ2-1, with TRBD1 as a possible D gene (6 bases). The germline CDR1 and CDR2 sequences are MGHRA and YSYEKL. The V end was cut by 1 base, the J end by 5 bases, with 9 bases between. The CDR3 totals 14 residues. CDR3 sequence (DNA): TGCGCCAGCAGCCAAGTCCAGGGGAACAATGAGCAGTTCTTC. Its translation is CASSQVQGNNEQFF.